The present entry profiles one TCR beta chain with its context. The sample comes from a study of OX40 agonist ivuxolimab in advanced cancers. The sampling schedule covered blood at baseline, cycle 4 day 1, and cycle 7 day 1. V was clipped by 7 bases and J by 6 bases, with 19 bases between them. Germline loops: CDR1 SEHNR, CDR2 FQNEAQ (reference sequence). This CDR3 is 15 amino acids long. TCRdb's table, derived via immunoSEQ multiplex PCR, lists solely in-frame clones and lacks some. The repertoire consists of 75,000 to 100,000 clones, with about four fifths occurring once and the leading ten covering approximately 5%.

The J gene is TRBJ2-1, the V gene TRBV7-9; D is possibly TRBD1 (6 bases). Sequencing used CD4+ or CD8+ T cells sorted from blood, obtained in a trial of the OX40 agonist ivuxolimab. This clonotype originated in an adult with an advanced solid tumor such as melanoma, head and neck, liver or kidney cancer. The CDR3 protein is CASKPPIDRLNEQFF. CDR3 DNA sequence: TGTGCCAGCAAGCCCCCCATCGACAGGCTCAATGAGCAGTTCTTC.